This entry lists 27 T cell receptor beta chains sequenced from one sample in a study of siplizumab effects on memory and regulatory T cells. TCRdb keeps only in-frame clones here, not all; method: immunoSEQ multiplex PCR. The table includes about 91,000 clones, 80% to 95% detected once. The material sequenced was CD8+ T cells sorted from blood. The receptors originated from a human donor in good health.

This chain joins TRBV4-1 and TRBJ1-6, with TRBD1 as a possible D gene (6 bases). This CDR3 region has 14 residues. V was clipped by 8 bases and J by 6 bases, with 14 bases between them. Looked up from germline, CDR1 is MGHRA and CDR2 is YSYEKL. CDR3 DNA sequence: TGCGCCAGCGGAGGGGGTTTAGGTAATTCACCCCTCCACTTT. The encoded protein is CASGGGLGNSPLHF.

The rearrangement links TRBV28 to TRBJ2-7, with a tentative D call TRBD2 (5 bases). The CDR3 spans 13 residues. CDR1 is MDHEN and CDR2 is SYDVKM in the germline V gene. V was trimmed by 6 bases and J by 1 base, leaving 10 bases between them. DNA of the CDR3: TGTGCCAGCAGCCGGGATCCGTCCTACGAGCAGTACTTC. Amino acids: CASSRDPSYEQYF. Combining the CDR3 with reference TRBV28 and TRBJ2-7 gives the whole variable domain DVKVTQSSRYLVKRTGEKVFLECVQDMDHENMFWYRQDPGLGLRLIYFSYDVKMKEKGDIPEGYSVSREKKERFSLILESASTNQTSMYLCASSRDPSYEQYFGPGTRLTVT.

The J gene is TRBJ1-2, the V gene TRBV13, with 8 bases identical to TRBD1. Germline V gene sequence: CDR1 PRHDT, CDR2 FYEKMQ (reference sequence). Trimming at V came to 5 bases and at J to 4 bases, leaving 6 bases not matched to a gene. This CDR3 has 14 residues. The CDR3 bases are TGTGCCAGCAGCGCCCGGGACAGGACCTATGGCTACACCTTC. Translation: CASSARDRTYGYTF.

This clone appeared once. The V call is TRBV27, the J call TRBJ1-1, with D uncertain. The CDR3 runs 14 residues. Trimming removed 7 bases at V and 1 base at J, with 13 bases between. CDR1 is MNHEY, CDR2 SMNVEV, per germline (reference sequence). In DNA form, the CDR3 reads TGTGCCAGCAACTCGTTGCCAGGGAACACTGAAGCTTTCTTT. Encoded protein: CASNSLPGNTEAFF.

This clone was picked up a small number of times. The genes are TRBV7-9 and TRBJ1-5; 8 bases align to TRBD1. The CDR3 totals 15 residues. Germline CDR1 SEHNR, CDR2 FQNEAQ (reference sequence). J gave up 6 bases and V 5 bases, and 9 bases lay outside the gene matches. CDR3 residues: CASSATGDSGQPQHF. The CDR3 nucleotides are TGTGCCAGCAGCGCGACAGGGGATTCTGGTCAGCCCCAGCATTTT. Filled out from reference TRBV7-9 and TRBJ1-5, the complete variable domain reads DTGVSQNPRHKITKRGQNVTFRCDPISEHNRLYWYRQTLGQGPEFLTYFQNEAQLEKSRLLSDRFSAERPKGSFSTLEIQRTEQGDSAMYLCASSATGDSGQPQHFGDGTRLSIL.

This clone has only one observation. The gene calls are TRBV30 and TRBJ1-3; no clear D gene. Germline CDR1 is GTSNPN and CDR2 is SVGIG (reference sequence). The CDR3 runs to 13 residues. The V and J ends lost 5 bases and 2 bases respectively, with 10 bases between them. Here the CDR3 DNA reads TGTGCCTGGGGGGTCGGGGCTGGAAACACCATATATTTT. Amino acids: CAWGVGAGNTIYF.

V usage is TRBV13 and J usage is TRBJ2-1; TRBD2 aligns across 8 bases. Trimming took 0 bases from V and 10 from J; bases not matched to a gene: 5. Germline lookup yields CDR1 PRHDT and CDR2 FYEKMQ (reference sequence). The CDR3 loop spans 14 amino acids. The CDR3 nucleotides are TGTGCCAGCAGCTTAGGCCATAGCGGGAACGAGCAGTTCTTC. Encoded protein: CASSLGHSGNEQFF.

The chain combines TRBV30 with TRBJ2-3; 11 positions agree with TRBD2. Germline V lookup: CDR1 GTSNPN, CDR2 SVGIG (reference sequence). This CDR3 has 17 residues. J lost 2 bases, V lost 1 base, and 8 bases had no gene match. CDR3 DNA: TGTGCCTGGAGTGGATATCGGACTAGCGGGTACACAGATACGCAGTATTTT. Translating it yields CAWSGYRTSGYTDTQYF.

This sequence joins TRBV19 and TRBJ2-1; TRBD1 aligns across 7 bases. The CDR3 is made up of 15 amino acids. V lost 4 bases and J lost 6; bases outside the gene matches: 9. Germline V gene data show CDR1 as LNHDA and CDR2 as SQIVND (reference sequence). The CDR3 DNA sequence: TGTGCCAGTAGTACCCCATGGACAGGCCGCAATGAGCAGTTCTTC. This sequence encodes CASSTPWTGRNEQFF.

This clone was counted only a few times. Other DNA sequences from this sample encode an identical CDR3 as well. The chain carries TRBV5-6 and TRBJ2-3; D unresolved. This CDR3 region has 14 residues. Germline V gene lookup returns CDR1 SGHDT and CDR2 YYEEEE. The V gene lost 0 bases and the J gene lost 1 base, with 6 bases spanning the gap. The CDR3 nucleotides read TGTGCCAGCAGCTTGGGTGGGGGCACAGATACGCAGTATTTT. Translation gives CASSLGGGTDTQYF. The variable domain in full, with the rest retrieved from reference TRBV5-6 and TRBJ2-3, is DAGVTQSPTHLIKTRGQQVTLRCSPKSGHDTVSWYQQALGQGPQFIFQYYEEEERQRGNFPDRFSGHQFPNYSSELNVNALLLGDSALYLCASSLGGGTDTQYFGPGTRLTVL.

Details on this clone: Other DNA sequences in the sample encode the same CDR3. This chain links TRBV19 with TRBJ1-1; unclear D gene. Trimming shortened V by 3 bases and J by 1 base, and 6 bases separated the two germline ends. This CDR3 spans 13 amino acids. From germline, CDR1 is LNHDA and CDR2 SQIVND (reference sequence). CDR3 DNA sequence: TGTGCCAGTAGTATTTCGGAGAACACTGAAGCTTTCTTT. Translation gives CASSISENTEAFF.

The chain joins TRBV7-3 to TRBJ2-5; no clear D gene. This CDR3 contains 14 residues. From germline, CDR1 is SGHTA and CDR2 FQGTGA. Trimming took 2 bases from V and 2 from J, leaving 9 bases between them. The CDR3 bases are TGTGCCAGCAGCTTATCTGGGTTTCAAGAGACCCAGTACTTC. Translation: CASSLSGFQETQYF.

V usage is TRBV4-1 and J usage is TRBJ1-4; no firm D call. Germline-derived CDR1 and CDR2 are MGHRA and YSYEKL. V was pared by 0 bases and J by 6 bases, with 11 bases between. The CDR3 totals 15 residues. CDR3 nucleotide sequence: TGCGCCAGCAGCCAAGATTGGCCCCTGGATGAAAAACTGTTTTTT. Protein: CASSQDWPLDEKLFF.

The chain joins TRBV7-9 to TRBJ2-7, with TRBD2 matching 8 bases. CDR1 and CDR2 (germline): SEHNR, FQNEAQ (reference sequence). The CDR3 contains 14 residues. V gave up 3 bases and J gave up 4 bases; unmatched junction bases: 5. This chain's CDR3 is CASSFQRELYEQYF. The CDR3 DNA reads TGTGCCAGCAGCTTCCAGCGGGAGTTGTACGAGCAGTACTTC.

DNA for the CDR3: TGTGCCAGCAGCCCACCGGACCCGACGACCTACAATGAGCAGTTCTTC. It is translated as CASSPPDPTTYNEQFF. This sequence joins TRBV11-3 and TRBJ2-1; no clear D gene. This CDR3 spans 16 amino acids. V shed 5 bases and J shed 2 bases, with 16 bases lying between them. Germline V lookup: CDR1 SGHNT, CDR2 YENEEA.

V is TRBV7-3 and J is TRBJ2-1, with 13 bases aligning to TRBD2. V was clipped by 5 bases and J by 8 bases; unmatched bases: 9. From germline, CDR1 is SGHTA and CDR2 FQGTGA. The CDR3 runs to 16 residues. CDR3 in amino acids: CASSPGLAGAGDEQFF. Here the CDR3 DNA reads TGTGCCAGCAGCCCAGGACTAGCGGGGGCTGGGGATGAGCAGTTCTTC. The full variable domain, completed using reference TRBV7-3 and TRBJ2-1, is GAGVSQTPSNKVTEKGKYVELRCDPISGHTALYWYRQSLGQGPEFLIYFQGTGAADDSGLPNDRFFAVRPEGSVSTLKIQRTERGDSAVYLCASSPGLAGAGDEQFFGPGTRLTVL.

The chain recombines TRBV5-6 with TRBJ2-5; possibly TRBD1 for D (5 bases). V was pared by 4 bases and J by 3 bases, with 13 bases between. This CDR3 spans 14 amino acids. Germline-derived CDR1 and CDR2 are SGHDT and YYEEEE. CDR3 nucleotides: TGTGCCAGCAGCCTACAGGACCTAAAAGAGACCCAGTACTTC. Residues: CASSLQDLKETQYF.

The chain employs TRBV14 and TRBJ1-4; TRBD1 matches at 8 bases. The trim removed 4 bases at V and 8 bases at J, leaving 6 bases unmatched. Germline V gives CDR1 SGHDN, CDR2 FVKESK. This CDR3 spans 14 amino acids. The DNA for the CDR3 is TGTGCCAGCAGCCCTTTACAGGGGGGAGAAAAACTGTTTTTT. Translated, it gives CASSPLQGGEKLFF.

The J gene is TRBJ2-5, the V gene TRBV11-3; D is ambiguous. Germline V lookup: CDR1 SGHNT, CDR2 YENEEA. V was trimmed by 1 base and J by 5 bases, leaving 11 bases between them. This CDR3 spans 14 amino acids. For the CDR3, the DNA is TGTGCCAGCAGCTTAGCGCTAGGCGGTGAGACCCAGTACTTC. Translated: CASSLALGGETQYF.

The chain carries TRBV5-6 and TRBJ2-3; 11 positions agree with TRBD2. Germline assignment: CDR1 SGHDT and CDR2 YYEEEE. This CDR3 spans 17 amino acids. The V and J ends lost 2 bases and 6 bases, in that order; junction bases with no gene match: 11. The CDR3 loop reads CASSFGWLAGGVDTQYF. DNA for the CDR3: TGTGCCAGCAGCTTTGGCTGGCTAGCGGGAGGCGTGGATACGCAGTATTTT. Complete variable domain (other parts from reference TRBV5-6 and TRBJ2-3): DAGVTQSPTHLIKTRGQQVTLRCSPKSGHDTVSWYQQALGQGPQFIFQYYEEEERQRGNFPDRFSGHQFPNYSSELNVNALLLGDSALYLCASSFGWLAGGVDTQYFGPGTRLTVL.

This clone was counted a few times. This sequence joins TRBV30 and TRBJ1-1; 9 bases match TRBD1. The CDR3 has 14 residues. The ends lost 0 bases at V and 7 bases at J; junction bases unmatched: 6. Germline CDR1 is GTSNPN and CDR2 is SVGIG (reference sequence). As DNA, the CDR3 is TGTGCCTGGAGTGTACCGGGACAGGGTGGTGAAGCTTTCTTT. Translation gives CAWSVPGQGGEAFF.

The CDR3 DNA follows: TGCGCCAGCAGCCAAGGAGGCGGGAGGGCATCCGAGCAGTACTTC. This gives the protein CASSQGGGRASEQYF. The gene calls are TRBV4-1 and TRBJ2-7, with 9 bases matching TRBD2. Germline CDR1 is MGHRA and CDR2 is YSYEKL. This CDR3 is built from 15 residues. V lost 1 base and J lost 6; bases outside the gene matches: 7.

The genes are TRBV9 and TRBJ1-3; D perhaps matches TRBD1 (5 bases). Germline V lookup: CDR1 SGDLS, CDR2 YYNGEE. This CDR3 spans 14 amino acids. V was shortened by 3 bases and J by 4 bases, with 11 bases between the two germline ends. CDR3 protein: CASSGGTQGNTIYF. The CDR3 DNA follows: TGTGCCAGCAGCGGCGGGACTCAAGGAAACACCATATATTTT.

This CDR3 is CASSVPANEQFF. The CDR3 DNA sequence: TGTGCCAGCAGCGTCCCCGCGAATGAGCAGTTCTTC. The genes are TRBV9 and TRBJ2-1; no definite D call. CDR3 length: 12 amino acids. V was shortened by 2 bases and J by 7 bases, with 7 bases between the two germline ends. Germline CDR1 and CDR2: SGDLS and YYNGEE.

The rearrangement joins TRBV5-5 to TRBJ2-7; no clear D. The germline CDR1 and CDR2 sequences are SGHKS and YYEKEE (reference sequence). The V and J ends lost 4 bases and 3 bases respectively, with 8 bases between them. The CDR3 is made up of 12 amino acids. Here the CDR3 reads CASSTTLYEQYF. The CDR3 DNA reads as TGTGCCAGCAGCACTACCCTCTACGAGCAGTACTTC.

V gene TRBV5-1 combines with J gene TRBJ2-1, with D possibly TRBD1 on 5 matching bases. This CDR3 contains 16 residues. V lost 0 bases to trimming and J lost 5 bases, with 15 bases between them. From germline, CDR1 is SGHRS and CDR2 YFSETQ. The DNA of the CDR3 is TGCGCCAGCAGCTTGGGGGCAGGGCCCGCTAACAATGAGCAGTTCTTC. Translation gives CASSLGAGPANNEQFF.

The chain recombines TRBV29-1 with TRBJ2-7; 8 positions agree with TRBD2. Trimming took 3 bases from V and 5 from J; bases not matched to a gene: 6. Germline V gene data show CDR1 as SQVTM and CDR2 as ANQGSEA. The CDR3 has 13 amino acids. CDR3 residues: CSVDSGISHEQYF. The CDR3 DNA reads TGCAGCGTTGATAGCGGGATTTCCCACGAGCAGTACTTC.